The next 17 T cell receptor beta chains were all read from a single sample in a study of T cell repertoires in cytomegalovirus infection. Via MiXCR, TCRdb re-called the reads, giving one row per CDR3 protein. The data show 200,000 or so distinct CDR3 sequences, 28% seen once. The sample consisted of PBMCs. All receptors come from a human donor in good health (CMV status not recorded). Some clones in this sample may be carry-over from other donors' samples.

There are many counts of this clonotype. The chain links TRBV7-2 to TRBJ2-4, with TRBD2 matching 13 bases. CDR3 length: 16 amino acids. Germline values: CDR1 SGHTA, CDR2 FQGNSA. V shed 5 bases, J shed 6 bases, and the junction held 7 bases outside the gene matches. The CDR3 sequence: CASSRTSGGAANIQYF. In nucleotides, the CDR3 is TGTGCCAGCAGCCGAACTAGCGGGGGGGCCGCAAACATTCAGTACTTC.

This clonotype was found many times. The genes are TRBV7-6 and TRBJ1-3, with a weak D call TRBD1 (5 bases). Trimming cost V 1 base and J 3 bases, with 13 bases left between them. The CDR3 runs 16 residues. Germline assignment: CDR1 SGHVS and CDR2 FNYEAQ. CDR3 sequence reads: CASSLEGVQGGNTIYF. The CDR3 DNA reads TGTGCCAGCAGCTTAGAGGGAGTCCAGGGTGGAAACACCATATATTTT.

This clonotype was detected a few times. The V and J genes are TRBV15 and TRBJ2-2; perhaps TRBD2 as D (6 bases). Trimming removed 5 bases from V and 5 bases from J, with 18 bases in between. The CDR3 contains 16 residues. Germline V CDR1 and CDR2: LNHNV, YYDKDF (reference sequence). The CDR3: CATSGSGGAHTGELFF. In DNA, the CDR3 is TGTGCCACCAGCGGATCAGGAGGGGCTCATACCGGGGAGCTGTTTTTT.

This clonotype showed up just a few times. The V call is TRBV5-6, the J call TRBJ1-6, with D unresolved. In germline, CDR1 is SGHDT, CDR2 YYEEEE. The CDR3 has 17 amino acids. V was trimmed by 0 bases and J by 0 bases, leaving 10 bases between them. The CDR3 spells CASSLGTAGSYNSPLHF. CDR3 nucleotide sequence: TGTGCCAGCAGCTTGGGTACAGCTGGCTCCTATAATTCACCCCTCCACTTT.

This clonotype came up a few times. This sequence joins TRBV6-4 and TRBJ2-7; 9 nucleotides agree with TRBD2. The CDR3 is made up of 13 amino acids. J gave up 2 bases and V 6 bases, and 2 bases lay outside the gene matches. CDR1 and CDR2 (germline): MRHNA, SNTAGT. CDR3 sequence: CASRGGGAYEQYF. In nucleotides, the CDR3 is TGTGCCAGCAGAGGCGGGGGGGCCTACGAGCAGTACTTC.

The genes are TRBV7-3 and TRBJ1-1; tentative D call: TRBD1 (5 bases). Germline CDR1 and CDR2: SGHTA and FQGTGA. V lost 3 bases and J lost 4, with 9 bases in between. The CDR3 extends over 13 amino acids. The CDR3 reads CASSFQGSTEAFF. In DNA, the CDR3 is TGTGCCAGCAGCTTTCAGGGCAGCACTGAAGCTTTCTTT.

The chain combines TRBV7-9 with TRBJ2-2; D possibly uses TRBD1 or TRBD2 (6 bases each). The CDR3 sequence is 15 residues long. Germline-derived CDR1 and CDR2 are SEHNR and FQNEAQ (reference sequence). Trimming pared 4 bases from V and 5 bases from J, leaving 14 bases between. CDR3 nucleotides: TGTGCCAGCAGCTCGGGGGCCATGGGGACCGGGGAGCTGTTTTTT. It is translated as CASSSGAMGTGELFF.

This clonotype was found a few times. The V call is TRBV7-3, the J call TRBJ1-1, with 8 nucleotides matching TRBD1. J lost 10 bases, V lost 0 bases, and 10 bases had no gene match. CDR1 SGHTA and CDR2 FQGTGA come from the germline V gene. The CDR3 consists of 15 residues. The CDR3 nucleotides read TGTGCCAGCAGCTTAACACCGGGACAGGAATATGTAGCTTTCTTT. This gives the protein CASSLTPGQEYVAFF.

V usage is TRBV2 and J usage is TRBJ2-1, with D possibly being TRBD1 (5 bases). This CDR3 has 13 amino acids. Germline lookup yields CDR1 SNHLY and CDR2 FYNNEI. V lost 3 bases and J 7 bases, leaving 10 bases between the germline ends. The CDR3 region has the DNA TGTGCCAGCAGTGAGGGGCTAGGAAATGAGCAGTTCTTC. This sequence encodes CASSEGLGNEQFF. Supplemented by reference TRBV2 and TRBJ2-1, the full variable domain reads EPEVTQTPSHQVTQMGQEVILRCVPISNHLYFYWYRQILGQKVEFLVSFYNNEISEKSEIFDDQFSVERPDGSNFTLKIRSTKLEDSAMYFCASSEGLGNEQFFGPGTRLTVL.

V usage is TRBV7-8 and J usage is TRBJ1-6; perhaps TRBD1 as D (5 bases). Germline V gene sequence: CDR1 SGHVS, CDR2 FQNEAQ. With 4 bases removed from V and 7 bases from J, the gap between germline ends came to 11 bases. The CDR3 runs to 14 residues. The CDR3 region is CASSSGGENSPLHF. CDR3 coding DNA: TGTGCCAGCAGCTCTGGAGGGGAAAATTCACCCCTCCACTTT.

This chain uses TRBV6-6 with TRBJ2-7, with a tentative D call TRBD1 (6 bases). The germline CDR1 and CDR2 sequences are MNHNY and SVGAGI (reference sequence). V shed 7 bases and J shed 7 bases, with 20 bases lying between them. This CDR3 contains 14 residues. The CDR3 is CASNQDSVVGEQYF. CDR3 bases: TGTGCCAGCAACCAGGACAGCGTCGTGGGGGAGCAGTACTTC.

This chain's CDR3 is CASSLDPPLEGEQYF. The CDR3 coding sequence is TGTGCCAGCAGCTTAGACCCCCCCCTGGAGGGCGAGCAGTACTTC. The chain employs TRBV7-6 and TRBJ2-7, with a possible D match to TRBD2 (6 bases). The CDR3 consists of 15 residues. CDR1 is SGHVS, CDR2 FNYEAQ, per germline. Trimming cost V 1 base and J 6 bases, with 16 bases left between them.

The chain recombines TRBV14 with TRBJ1-6, with unresolved D. The CDR3 sequence is 12 residues long. The germline V gene has CDR1 SGHDN and CDR2 FVKESK. Deletions cut 2 bases from V and 10 bases from J, with 6 bases between. CDR3 in amino acids: CASSQISSPLHF. CDR3 DNA: TGTGCCAGCAGCCAAATATCGTCACCCCTCCACTTT. Full variable domain (rest looked up from reference TRBV14 and TRBJ1-6): EAGVTQFPSHSVIEKGQTVTLRCDPISGHDNLYWYRRVMGKEIKFLLHFVKESKQDESGMPNNRFLAERTGGTYSTLKVQPAELEDSGVYFCASSQISSPLHFGNGTRLTVT.

J is TRBJ2-1 and V is TRBV7-3; D perhaps matches TRBD2 (7 bases). CDR1 is SGHTA and CDR2 is FQGTGA in the germline V gene. CDR3 size: 17 residues. With 4 bases removed from V and 3 bases from J, the gap between germline ends came to 19 bases. CDR3 nucleotide sequence: TGTGCCAGCAGCTCGGACACCGAGGGGGGGGTCTACAATGAGCAGTTCTTC. Its translation is CASSSDTEGGVYNEQFF.

In this sample, this clonotype turned up a few times. The rearrangement joins TRBV10-3 to TRBJ1-1; D is unresolved. Germline-derived CDR1 and CDR2 are ENHRY and SYGVKD. Deletions cut 4 bases from V and 4 bases from J, with 7 bases between. This CDR3 has 12 amino acids. CDR3 DNA sequence: TGTGCCATCAGTGTTCTGGGCACTGAAGCTTTCTTT. This encodes CAISVLGTEAFF.

The chain recombines TRBV7-2 with TRBJ1-4; 7 nucleotides match TRBD1. The germline V gene has CDR1 SGHTA and CDR2 FQGNSA. The J segment lost 4 bases and the V segment lost 5 bases, leaving 7 bases of the junction unmatched. The CDR3 extends over 15 amino acids. Here the CDR3 reads CASSAWDSNNEKLFF. The CDR3 bases are TGTGCCAGCAGCGCCTGGGACAGCAATAATGAAAAACTGTTTTTT.

This clonotype has a count of ten or more. The chain employs TRBV7-9 and TRBJ1-1, with D tentatively TRBD1 (5 bases). Germline CDR1 reads SEHNR; CDR2 reads FQNEAQ (reference sequence). This CDR3 has 13 amino acids. Trimming left V 0 bases short and J 10 bases short, with 12 bases between. CDR3 nucleotides: TGTGCCAGCAGCTTAGCGACAGTGCCTGGAGCTTTCTTT. Encoded protein: CASSLATVPGAFF.